This TCR beta chain emerged from a study of identical twins. As to this clonotype: Its antigen is as yet unknown.

Study-level results: The study reached conclusions through statistical analysis that was cross-sectional, not following the same donors. Diverse VJ usage suggested most zero-insertion clonotypes were not invariant T cells.

Template switching, a step in the protocol, added a universal primer site, and cDNA carried unique molecular identifiers. Each CDR3 protein is one row after TCRdb ran MiXCR on the 5' RACE reads. The sample shows roughly 470,000 distinct CDR3 sequences, 14% of them seen only once. The V segment lost 6 bases and the J segment 6 bases; nucleotides outside the gene matches: 14. CDR1 and CDR2 from the germline V gene are DFQATT and SNEGSKA (reference sequence). The CDR3 covers 16 residues. The data also belong to a second study, concerning yellow fever vaccine responses in identical twins. As that study records: It has been reported that, in twins, the vaccine T cell response seemed partly convergent and partly personalized.

The sequenced sample was CD4+ T cells sorted from blood. The chain recombines TRBV20-1 with TRBJ2-2; 9 nucleotides match TRBD2. This receptor was identified in a woman aged 18-29 years in good health. CDR3 amino acids: CSANKPIAGAAGELFF. The CDR3 region has the DNA TGCAGTGCCAACAAGCCGATAGCGGGAGCGGCCGGGGAGCTGTTTTTT.